A selection of T cell receptor beta chains follows, all from one sample in a study of T cells after yellow fever vaccination. TCRdb ran MiXCR on the 5' RACE reads and lists one entry per CDR3 protein. The sample holds hundreds of thousands of distinct CDR3 sequences, around a sixth seen once. This material consisted of PBMCs, taken before the yellow fever booster vaccination. The origin of the receptors is a man in his late teens or twenties who received the YFV17D yellow fever vaccine. CDR3s include the opening cysteine and the closing phenylalanine or tryptophan. Fields, in order: V gene, clone size, D gene, J gene, CDR3 DNA, CDR3 protein. A D gene is named only where the DNA matches it firmly. Not all rows give a size; the values are once, few, many and, for expanded clones, a class.

>TRBV11-2|NA|NA|TRBJ2-3
TGTGCCAGCAGCTTAGTAGGCAGCAAGTACACAGATACGCAGTATTTT
CASSLVGSKYTDTQYF
>TRBV5-6|NA|NA|TRBJ2-6
TGTGCCAGCAGCCTCGCCCCGACGGTACCCAACGTCCTGACTTTC
CASSLAPTVPNVLTF
>TRBV5-1|NA|TRBD1|TRBJ1-1
TGCGCCAGCAGCGGAAGACAGGGCGCTGAAGCTTTCTTT
CASSGRQGAEAFF
>TRBV5-5|few|NA|TRBJ2-7
TGTGCCAGCAGCTTGGATGGACACCCTCGGGTCGAGCAGTACTTC
CASSLDGHPRVEQYF
>TRBV18|NA|TRBD2|TRBJ2-1
TGTGCCAGCTCACCCGAGGCGGGGGGATCAAATGAGCAGTTCTTC
CASSPEAGGSNEQFF
>TRBV24-1|NA|NA|TRBJ2-5
TGTGCCACCAAGCTGCTGGGAGAGACCCAGTACTTC
CATKLLGETQYF
>TRBV9|NA|NA|TRBJ2-3
TGTGCCAGCAGCGTGGGGGGACAGCACACAGATACGCAGTATTTT
CASSVGGQHTDTQYF
>TRBV5-1|many|NA|TRBJ1-4
TGCGCCAGCAGCGCCCGGTGGGACAAGGAAAAACTGTTTTTT
CASSARWDKEKLFF
>TRBV12-3/TRBV12-4|NA|TRBD1|TRBJ1-2
TGTGCCAGCAGGGGACAGGGGGTCGATGGCTACACCTTC
CASRGQGVDGYTF
>TRBV7-7|NA|TRBD1|TRBJ1-6
TGTGCCAGCAGCGACAGGGGTGACTCACCCCTCCACTTT
CASSDRGDSPLHF
>TRBV7-2|NA|NA|TRBJ2-5
TGTGCCAGCAGCTTCCCGAGTTGGGCCCAGTACTTC
CASSFPSWAQYF
>TRBV29-1|NA|NA|TRBJ2-7
TGCAGCGTGGTGGGAGGAGGGGATGTAAGATCCTACGAGCAGTACTTC
CSVVGGGDVRSYEQYF
>TRBV6-5|many|NA|TRBJ1-1
TGTGCCAGCAGTTACTCATCGGTTTACACTGAAGCTTTCTTT
CASSYSSVYTEAFF
>TRBV6-2/TRBV6-3|NA|NA|TRBJ2-7
TGTGCCAGCAGTCTGACAGGTCGGTGGCAGTACTTC
CASSLTGRWQYF
>TRBV5-1|NA|NA|TRBJ2-7
TGCGCCAGCAGCTTGGAACAGCTTAGCTCCTACGAGCAGTACTTC
CASSLEQLSSYEQYF
>TRBV12-3/TRBV12-4|few|NA|TRBJ2-5
TGTGCCAGCAGTTTGCGGCAGAGGGAGACCCAGTACTTC
CASSLRQRETQYF
>TRBV13|many|NA|TRBJ2-2
TGTGCCAGCAGCCCCGGTGGGATGCCCGGGGAGCTGTTTTTT
CASSPGGMPGELFF
>TRBV9|NA|TRBD2|TRBJ2-3
TGTGCCAGCAGCGTATCAGGGACTAGCGGGGGAGGTGATACGCAGTATTTT
CASSVSGTSGGGDTQYF
>TRBV7-9|NA|NA|TRBJ1-2
TGTGCCAGCAGCTTAACCAGGGGACCGCGATTTAACTATGGCTACACCTTC
CASSLTRGPRFNYGYTF
>TRBV28|NA|NA|TRBJ2-3
TGTGCCAGCAGCGCCCCCCGAGGTACGCAGTATTTT
CASSAPRGTQYF
>TRBV4-3|few|NA|TRBJ2-7
TGCGCCAGCAGCCAAGTATTAGGAGGGGCGCGCAACGAGCAGTACTTC
CASSQVLGGARNEQYF
>TRBV15|NA|TRBD1|TRBJ2-3
TGTGCCACCAGCGTCACCGGGACAGAGCAGTATTTT
CATSVTGTEQYF